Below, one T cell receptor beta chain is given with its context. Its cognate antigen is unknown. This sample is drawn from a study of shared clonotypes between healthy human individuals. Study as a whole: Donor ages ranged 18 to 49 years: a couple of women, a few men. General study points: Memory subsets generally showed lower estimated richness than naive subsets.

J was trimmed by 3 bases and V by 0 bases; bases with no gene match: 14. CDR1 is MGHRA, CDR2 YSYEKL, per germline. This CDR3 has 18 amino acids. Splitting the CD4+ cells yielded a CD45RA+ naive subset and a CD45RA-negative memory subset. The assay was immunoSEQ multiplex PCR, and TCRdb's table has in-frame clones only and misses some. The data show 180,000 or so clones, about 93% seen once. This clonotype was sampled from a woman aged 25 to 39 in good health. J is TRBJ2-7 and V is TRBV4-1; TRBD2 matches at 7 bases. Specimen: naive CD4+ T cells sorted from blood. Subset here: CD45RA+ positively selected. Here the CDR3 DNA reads TGCGCCAGCAGCCAAGAGATCCTAGCGGCTACGTCCTACTACGAGCAGTACTTC. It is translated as CASSQEILAATSYYEQYF.